This record concerns one T cell receptor beta chain sequence. Clones were read by immunoSEQ multiplex PCR, and TCRdb kept only the in-frame ones, dropping some. There are around 130,000 clones in the sample; around 83% occur only once, and about 20% lies in the top ten. The data stem from a study of blood T cell repertoires in COVID-19. Study-wide context: Spain, Italy and the United States supplied samples that represented acute and convalescent COVID-19.

The trim removed 9 bases at V and 5 bases at J, leaving 14 bases unmatched. Germline V gene lookup returns CDR1 SGHRS and CDR2 YFSETQ. The CDR3 contains 15 residues. Symptom resolution, clearance, or two negative PCRs marked donors in Cohort 3 as recovered. V gene TRBV5-1 combines with J gene TRBJ2-1; 7 positions match TRBD2. This sequence originates from a young man who had recovered from COVID-19. Material for sequencing was PBMCs or T cells enriched from blood (not recorded which). The CDR3 reads CATGRGSQADNEQFF. The CDR3 nucleotides read TGCGCCACCGGGCGGGGGAGTCAAGCGGACAATGAGCAGTTCTTC.